Given below is one T cell receptor beta chain in context. The antigen remains undetermined. These data are taken from a study of human T cells and chemical hapten exposure. TCRdb recomputed calls from the RACE reads with MiXCR, one row per CDR3 protein. The sample consists of tens of thousands of distinct CDR3 sequences, about 8.9% of them appearing once. As for time point: patch test 2, 6 weeks after DPC sensitization. The sample's treatment: therapeutic diphenylcyclopropenone sensitization with weekly scalp DPC. General study findings and limits: Patch test score was positively correlated with the counts of TCRs that had expanded at PT1.

Trimming stripped 4 bases from V and 6 bases from J, with 16 bases between. The CDR3 is made up of 15 amino acids. CDR1 is SGHDT, CDR2 YYEEEE, per germline. The chain links TRBV5-6 to TRBJ2-2; a possible D gene is TRBD1 (6 bases). Sequenced material: whole blood, taken in connection with sensitization to the hapten diphenylcyclopropenone (DPC). The origin of this receptor is a woman between 35 and 50 years old with alopecia areata. Some clones in this sample may be carry-over from other donors' samples. The CDR3 here is CASSPPNRAPGELFF. The CDR3 nucleotides read TGTGCCAGCAGCCCTCCCAACAGGGCTCCCGGGGAGCTGTTTTTT.